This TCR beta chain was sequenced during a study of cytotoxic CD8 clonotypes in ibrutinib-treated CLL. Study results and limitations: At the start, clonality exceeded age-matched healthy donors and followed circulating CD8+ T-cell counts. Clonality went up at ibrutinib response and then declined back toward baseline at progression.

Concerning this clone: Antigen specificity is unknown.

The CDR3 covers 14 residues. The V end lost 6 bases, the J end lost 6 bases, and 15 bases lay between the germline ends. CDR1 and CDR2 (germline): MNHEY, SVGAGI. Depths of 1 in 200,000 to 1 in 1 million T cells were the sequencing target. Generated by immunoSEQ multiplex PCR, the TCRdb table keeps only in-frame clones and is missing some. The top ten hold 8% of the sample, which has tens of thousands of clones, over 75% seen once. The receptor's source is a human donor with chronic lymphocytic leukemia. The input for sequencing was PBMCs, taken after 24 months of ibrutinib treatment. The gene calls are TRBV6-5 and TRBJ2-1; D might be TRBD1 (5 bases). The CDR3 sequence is CASRKHDSSNEQFF. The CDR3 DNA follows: TGTGCCAGCAGAAAACACGACAGTAGCAATGAGCAGTTCTTC.